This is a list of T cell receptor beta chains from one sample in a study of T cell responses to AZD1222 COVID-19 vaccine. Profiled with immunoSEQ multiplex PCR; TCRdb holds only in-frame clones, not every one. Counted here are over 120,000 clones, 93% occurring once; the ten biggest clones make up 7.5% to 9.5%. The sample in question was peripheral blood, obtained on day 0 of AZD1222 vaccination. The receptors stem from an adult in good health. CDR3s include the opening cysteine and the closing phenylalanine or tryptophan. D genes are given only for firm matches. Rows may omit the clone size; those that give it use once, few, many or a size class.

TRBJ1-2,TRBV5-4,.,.,CASSLATRGYGYTF,TGTGCCAGCAGCTTGGCAACGCGGGGCTATGGCTACACCTTC
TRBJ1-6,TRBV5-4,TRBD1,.,CASSLDRDYSPLHF,TGTGCCAGCAGCTTAGACAGGGACTATTCACCCCTCCACTTT
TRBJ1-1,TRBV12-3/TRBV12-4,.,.,CASSLETRTEAFF,TGTGCCAGCAGTTTAGAGACCCGAACTGAAGCTTTCTTT
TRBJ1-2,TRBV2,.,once,CASSGVGNYGYTF,TGTGCCAGCAGTGGTGTGGGGAACTATGGCTACACCTTC
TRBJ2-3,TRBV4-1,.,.,CASSQLTDTQYF,TGCGCCAGCAGCCAGCTCACAGATACGCAGTATTTT
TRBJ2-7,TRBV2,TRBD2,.,CASSGSGVDYEQYF,TGTGCCAGCAGTGGTAGCGGGGTAGACTACGAGCAGTACTTC
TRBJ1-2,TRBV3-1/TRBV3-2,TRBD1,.,CASSQEGRGPLGYGYTF,TGTGCCAGCAGCCAAGAAGGGAGGGGGCCCTTAGGCTATGGCTACACCTTC
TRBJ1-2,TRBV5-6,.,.,CASSLRQIYGYTF,TGTGCCAGCAGCTTGAGACAGATCTATGGCTACACCTTC
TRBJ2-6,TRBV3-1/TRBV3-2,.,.,CASSPGPSGANVLTF,TGTGCCAGCAGCCCGGGACCATCTGGGGCCAACGTCCTGACTTTC
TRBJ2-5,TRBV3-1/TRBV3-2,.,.,CASSPKRGSQEETQYF,TGTGCCAGCAGCCCTAAACGGGGGAGCCAAGAAGAGACCCAGTACTTC
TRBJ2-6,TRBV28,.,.,CASSLFNVLTF,TGTGCCAGCAGTTTATTCAACGTCCTGACTTTC
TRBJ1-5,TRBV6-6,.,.,CASSYFSSNQPQHF,TGTGCCAGCAGTTATTTCTCGAGCAATCAGCCCCAGCATTTT
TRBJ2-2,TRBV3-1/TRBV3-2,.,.,CASSQRPGANTGELFF,TGTGCCAGCAGCCAAAGGCCCGGCGCGAACACCGGGGAGCTGTTTTTT
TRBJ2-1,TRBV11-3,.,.,CASSLDGEGGSNEQFF,TGTGCCAGCAGCTTAGACGGTGAGGGGGGAAGCAATGAGCAGTTCTTC
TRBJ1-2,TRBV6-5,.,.,CASRKDSRIYGYTF,TGTGCCAGCAGAAAGGACAGTCGAATCTATGGCTACACCTTC
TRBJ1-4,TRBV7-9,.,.,CASSLGRPNEKLFF,TGTGCCAGCAGCTTGGGACGGCCTAATGAAAAACTGTTTTTT
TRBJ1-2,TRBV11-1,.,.,CASSLDAGNYGYTF,TGTGCCAGCAGCTTAGACGCAGGGAACTATGGCTACACCTTC
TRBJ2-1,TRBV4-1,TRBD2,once,CPSSRFGGGGADNEQFF,TGCCCCAGCAGCCGATTCGGTGGCGGGGGGGCCGACAATGAGCAGTTCTTC
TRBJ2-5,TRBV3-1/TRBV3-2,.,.,CASSQAGARGETQYF,TGTGCCAGCAGCCAAGCGGGGGCGCGTGGAGAGACCCAGTACTTC
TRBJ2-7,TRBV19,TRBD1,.,CASRRTGTGGYEQYF,TGTGCCAGTAGGAGAACCGGGACAGGGGGCTACGAGCAGTACTTC
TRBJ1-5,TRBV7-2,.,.,CASSLEGRGQPQHF,TGTGCCAGCAGCTTGGAAGGGAGGGGTCAGCCCCAGCATTTT
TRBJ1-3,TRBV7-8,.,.,CASSLAEPSSGNTIYF,TGTGCCAGCAGCTTAGCCGAGCCGAGCTCTGGAAACACCATATATTTT
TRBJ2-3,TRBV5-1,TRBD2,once,CASSPGTSGLTDTQYF,TGCGCCAGCAGCCCGGGGACTAGCGGACTCACAGATACGCAGTATTTT
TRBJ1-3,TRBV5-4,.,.,CASSYGSGNTIYF,TGTGCCAGCAGTTATGGGTCCGGAAACACCATATATTTT
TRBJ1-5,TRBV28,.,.,CASSWPMGQPQHF,TGTGCCAGCAGTTGGCCGATGGGGCAGCCCCAGCATTTT
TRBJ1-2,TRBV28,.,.,CASSLALGARGYTF,TGTGCCAGCAGTTTAGCCCTGGGGGCTAGGGGCTACACCTTC
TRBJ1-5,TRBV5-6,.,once,CASSSTGHYSNQPQHF,TGTGCCAGCAGCTCAACGGGCCACTATAGCAATCAGCCCCAGCATTTT
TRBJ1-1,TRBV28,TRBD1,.,CASRSPDRVRTEAFF,TGTGCCAGCAGGTCACCTGACAGGGTTCGCACTGAAGCTTTCTTT
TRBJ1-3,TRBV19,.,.,CASITRGSGNTIYF,TGTGCCAGTATTACCAGGGGCTCTGGAAACACCATATATTTT
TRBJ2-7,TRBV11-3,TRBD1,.,CASSGQGTGSSYEQYF,TGTGCCAGCAGCGGTCAGGGGACAGGGAGCTCCTACGAGCAGTACTTC
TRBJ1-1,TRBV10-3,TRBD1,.,CAIRAGQGTEAFF,TGTGCCATCAGAGCGGGACAGGGAACTGAAGCTTTCTTT
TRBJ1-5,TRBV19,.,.,CASSIGVQPQHF,TGTGCCAGTAGTATAGGGGTCCAGCCCCAGCATTTT
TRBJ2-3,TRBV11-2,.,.,CASSLGRYTQYF,TGTGCCAGCAGCTTAGGACGTTATACGCAGTATTTT
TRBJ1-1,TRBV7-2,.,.,CASSQGGSVNTEAFF,TGTGCCAGCAGTCAGGGAGGGTCAGTGAACACTGAAGCTTTCTTT
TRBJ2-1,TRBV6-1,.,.,CASSDGRSSYNEQFF,TGTGCCAGCAGTGATGGACGGTCCTCCTACAATGAGCAGTTCTTC
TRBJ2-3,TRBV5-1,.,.,CASSFGDSTDTQYF,TGCGCCAGCAGCTTTGGGGACAGCACAGATACGCAGTATTTT
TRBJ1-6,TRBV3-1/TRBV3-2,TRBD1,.,CASSQGDRNSPLHF,TGTGCCAGCAGCCAAGGGGACAGGAATTCACCCCTCCACTTT
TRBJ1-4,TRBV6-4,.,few,CASSVNSNEKLFF,TGTGCCAGCAGTGTCAACTCTAATGAAAAACTGTTTTTT
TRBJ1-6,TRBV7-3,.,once,CASRRDTNSPLHF,TGTGCCAGCAGGCGGGACACTAATTCACCCCTCCACTTT
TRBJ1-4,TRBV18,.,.,CASSPMQTNEKLFF,TGTGCCAGCTCACCTATGCAGACTAATGAAAAACTGTTTTTT
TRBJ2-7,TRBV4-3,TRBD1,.,CASSPGQGRYEQYF,TGCGCCAGCAGCCCGGGACAGGGGCGATACGAGCAGTACTTC
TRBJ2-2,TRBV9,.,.,CASSVAGTNTGELFF,TGTGCCAGCAGCGTAGCCGGGACAAACACCGGGGAGCTGTTTTTT
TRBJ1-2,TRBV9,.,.,CASSGGTDTNYGYTF,TGTGCCAGCAGCGGGGGGACCGACACTAACTATGGCTACACCTTC
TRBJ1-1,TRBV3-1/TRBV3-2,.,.,CASSYPGGGVTEAFF,TGTGCCAGCAGCTACCCGGGTGGAGGGGTTACTGAAGCTTTCTTT
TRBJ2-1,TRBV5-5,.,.,CASSWRLEQFF,TGTGCCAGCAGCTGGCGCCTTGAGCAGTTCTTC
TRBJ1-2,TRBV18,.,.,CASSPSAGERYGYTF,TGTGCCAGCTCACCATCCGCGGGGGAACGGTATGGCTACACCTTC